Listed here is a single T cell receptor (beta chain). The repertoire was sequenced with immunoSEQ multiplex PCR; TCRdb's copy has only in-frame clones and lacks some. The data show about 2,200,000 clones, approximately 94% seen once. CD45RO-negative, CCR7-positively selected cells formed the naive CD8 fraction, excluding terminally differentiated effector memory CD45RA+ cells. This record belongs to a study of shared clonotypes between healthy human individuals. Per the germline V gene, CDR1 is SEHNR and CDR2 is FQNEAQ (reference sequence). V gave up 5 bases and J gave up 2 bases; unmatched junction bases: 9. The CDR3 totals 15 residues.

The chain uses TRBV7-9 and TRBJ2-7; 7 nucleotides match TRBD1. The clonotype was recovered from a man aged 18 to 30 in good health. Some clones in this sample may be carry-over from other donors' samples. The material sequenced was naive CD8+ T cells from PBMCs. CDR3 region: CASSPEDRRPYEQYF. The CDR3 region has the DNA TGTGCCAGCAGCCCAGAGGACAGGCGCCCCTACGAGCAGTACTTC.